These T cell receptor beta chains were read from a single sample in a study of T cell changes during pregnancy in multiple sclerosis. Using immunoSEQ multiplex PCR, the repertoire was profiled, and TCRdb retains in-frame clones only, with some absent. The data hold tens of thousands of clones, with roughly 90% observed a single time. The starting material was CD4+ T cells from peripheral blood mononuclear cells, obtained in the first trimester of pregnancy. The receptor set was obtained from a female donor with multiple sclerosis, enrolled in a pregnancy study. Both conserved end residues are trimmed from each CDR3. Expanded clones are given a class, and other clones once, few, many or no size at all.

v_call	clone_size	j_call	cdr3_aa
TRBV2	.	TRBJ1-1	ASRGEVSSSEAF
TRBV29-1	.	TRBJ2-2	SVGGTHNTGELF
TRBV2	.	TRBJ2-7	ASIPDLTSYEQY
TRBV5-1	.	TRBJ2-1	ASSWMTDTPYNEQF
TRBV6-1	.	TRBJ1-5	ASSEGLISNQPQH
TRBV25-1	.	TRBJ2-3	ASERASTDTQY
TRBV6-6	.	TRBJ1-4	ASSYVGRTNEKLF
TRBV11-2	.	TRBJ1-1	ASSLVRGNTEAF
TRBV5-1	.	TRBJ2-6	ASSLDIAGANVLT
TRBV2	.	TRBJ2-2	ASSVIQGNTGELF
TRBV2	.	TRBJ2-2	ASWSGDNTGELF
TRBV2	.	TRBJ2-1	ASSREADPYNEQF
TRBV11-2	.	TRBJ2-2	ASSSAGELF
TRBV28	.	TRBJ1-4	ASRGQGLRQAY
TRBV20-1	.	TRBJ2-5	SADRGETQY
TRBV27	.	TRBJ2-1	ASSPGLVGEQF
TRBV7-8	.	TRBJ2-2	ASSTLTGVPGELF
TRBV5-4	.	TRBJ1-3	ASSPGRGTGGSGNTIY
TRBV2	few	TRBJ1-5	ASSRPGLGNQPQH
TRBV11-2	.	TRBJ1-4	ASSLGRGRGNEKLF
TRBV28	.	TRBJ2-7	ASSLYSSNYEQY
TRBV2	.	TRBJ2-3	ASSEGGLGVTDTQY
TRBV15	.	TRBJ1-2	ATSRGGLFGYT
TRBV25-1	.	TRBJ1-5	ASRGQGANQPQH
TRBV19	.	TRBJ2-3	ASSTVGGDTQY
TRBV6-4	.	TRBJ2-3	ASRNRPQGFLRGITDTQY
TRBV19	.	TRBJ2-7	ASSIDGPSGPYEQY
TRBV5-1	.	TRBJ2-7	ASSLGGQGISYEQY
TRBV11-2	few	TRBJ2-1	ASNGGSRLYNEQF